What follows is one T cell receptor beta chain and its context. What antigen it recognizes has not been identified. The cohort consisted of 600 to 750 healthy bone marrow donors. At the time of sampling, every cohort member was nominally healthy, though immune exposures that went unrecorded were likely present. The donor tested CMV seronegative and was one of the 352 seronegative cohort members. Every donor gave a peripheral blood sample, and the peripheral blood mononuclear cells from that sample were used for TCR beta sequencing. Genomic DNA extraction from the blood cell samples was performed with the Qiagen DNeasy Blood Extraction Kit. The library was produced with the immunoSEQ multiplex PCR assay. The multiplex PCR relied on a mix of 60 forward primers for TCR Vbeta segments and 13 reverse primers for TCR Jbeta segments. The CDR3 region of rearranged TCR beta genes was amplified from genomic DNA with a multiplex PCR assay. The amplified TCR beta libraries were sequenced on the Illumina HiSeq System as 87-base-pair reads. Concerning the study's data processing: A later analysis counted approximately 74 million unique TCR beta chains across the 600 to 850 repertoires, and 9 million to 14 million of these chains were shared by at least two donors. Raw reads were error-corrected and collapsed into unique sequences by a nearest-neighbor algorithm in which closely related sequences were merged to remove PCR and sequencing errors. To assign V, D and J gene segments, CDR3 sequences were aligned to IMGT reference sequences. For a sequence to be retained, a match of at least six nucleotides to both a V gene segment and a J gene segment was required. A rearrangement was called productive if the CDR3 had no stop codons and remained in frame with V and J, and every other rearrangement was called non-productive. Following IMGT convention, CDR3 was defined as the stretch from the second conserved V-encoded cysteine up to the conserved J-encoded phenylalanine. The earlier analysis of 587 of the donors excluded sequences that lacked an unambiguous match to a single V gene segment. In an earlier analysis of some 590 of the donors, V segments were called functional above 56.7% productive rearrangements and were called segregating when the between-donor standard deviation exceeded 5%. A statistical classification framework was developed to diagnose cytomegalovirus status using the catalog of TCR beta chain sequences. In a later analysis, TCR nucleotide sequences were compared against IMGT/GENE-DB human TR gene sequences so that V and J genes could be assigned. The TCRdist pipeline was used in a later analysis to assign CDR3 sequences and most-parsimonious VDJ recombination scenarios. In a later analysis, every TCR beta chain was defined by the combination of its CDR3 amino acid sequence and its V-gene family, and reads without a unique V-gene family were dropped. In a later analysis, approximately 590 highly shared, low-generation-probability nucleotide sequences were removed to address suspected cross-contamination and a sequencing artifact. For each public chain, a later analysis derived a clonal expansion index from normalized ranks of inferred template counts within each repertoire. In a later analysis, generation probabilities were computed with a VDJ recombination model fitted to out-of-frame rearrangements, and the resulting probabilities were checked against IGoR. In a later analysis, TCR-TCR, TCR-HLA and TCR-CMV co-occurrence was scored with hypergeometric tests, and a repertoire-size bias correction was applied to TCR pairs. False discovery rates were estimated in a later analysis by permuting HLA or CMV assignments 20 times. In a later analysis, co-occurring TCRs were grouped using DBSCAN, with TCRdist sequence similarity added in when clustering inside HLA-allele-positive subsets. Co-occurrence clustering excluded repertoires with fewer than 30,000 or more than 120,000 public chains, plus five with anomalous nucleotide sharing. The table comes from immuneACCESS by way of TCRdb, which keeps in-frame sequences with V and J called. Part of the clones is missing from these tables; in studies checked, under half for an unresolved V gene and the rest for unknown reasons. V, J and clone size were drawn from that table, and D and trimming were deduced from the DNA. The sample's own table lists 75,000 to 90,000 clones. The ten largest make up roughly 1.5% of the sample.

The data originate from a study of cytomegalovirus exposure and HLA in healthy donors (dated by TCRdb to about 2017). About the investigation overall: According to an earlier analysis of a few hundred of the donors, about 190 million T cells yielded 100 million or so unique TCR beta sequences and 250 to 350 Gb of sequence data. Roughly 300 gigabases of sequencing data and tens of millions of unique TCR sequences made up an early release that covered nearly 650 HLA-typed donors. Among the roughly 400 genotyped donors, approximately 82% belonged to the genetic ancestry cluster associated with self-reported Caucasian donors. The study aimed to test whether signatures of past pathogen exposure could be identified by cataloging public T cell receptors. Using immunosequencing, the study profiled T cell repertoires from some 670 subjects and related those repertoires to cytomegalovirus serostatus. Besides the first cohort of about 730 subjects, a separate validation cohort made up of over 100 different subjects was used. To predict cytomegalovirus infection status, the study combined high-throughput TCR immunosequencing, statistical association of individual TCRs with disease status, and machine learning. A later analysis re-analyzed previously published TCR beta repertoires from about 600 donors and added high-resolution HLA genotyping to study TCR occurrence patterns. In the later analysis, no new phenotypic data were used to find candidate immune exposures; instead, reliance was placed on TCR beta sequences and their occurrence across donors. An earlier analysis of approximately 630 of the donors applied high-throughput TCR beta sequencing to assess whether each TCR beta V gene segment acted as functional or pseudogenic. Donor age, sex, ethnicity and CMV serostatus were collected together with the repertoire data. A later genetic analysis took genome-wide SNP genotypes for about 65% of the 666 donors and used that subset as a discovery cohort. All discovery cohort repertoires had been generated using a single sequencing platform. HLA typing included class I and class II loci at four-digit resolution. The number of donors typed differed by locus, with roughly 629-640 for A, B, C, DRB1 and DQB1, over 500 for DQA1, approximately 580 for DPA1, and around 450 for DPB1. Four or five DR-DQ haplotypes were treated as single units for association and clustering because of strong linkage in the cohort. Among 300 to 500 genotyped donors of the cohort, an average of about 240,000 unique TCR beta nucleotide sequences was sequenced per donor, of which about 19% were non-productive. Overall study outcomes, separate from this receptor: Sequencing depth was assumed to be roughly uniform across donors in the presence/absence analyses, though that assumption may not hold. Because counts were too low, some 17 rarely observed V segments, including chromosome 9 orphons, were left out of the earlier analysis of about 620 of the donors. Correlated functional status among segregating V segments might reflect linkage disequilibrium, but an unknown experimental factor could not be ruled out. In a later analysis, some 18,000 TCR beta sequences were associated with specific HLA alleles at a false discovery rate of 0.05. Compared with the approximately 600-donor mean, donors in an Asian-associated ancestry cluster had fewer N-insertions in productive TCRs, according to a later genetic analysis. Because HLA typing was unavailable for some donors at each locus, only the typed subset was used in association tests. In the study, about 150 TCR beta chains were listed as associated with cytomegalovirus. A cluster of highly shared sequence variants was judged likely to represent a technical artifact of the sequencing pipeline. An earlier analysis of around 540 of the donors showed that most TCR beta V segments appeared in productive rearrangements either about 90% or about 30% of the time, which broadly matched IMGT annotations. V-gene and J-gene trimming of TCR beta chains was associated with a missense DCLRE1C variant in a later genetic analysis, and the association was replicated in an independent cohort. The authors suggested that the approach could potentially be extended to other disease states and immunological phenotypes. Across donors, most TCR sequences were observed very rarely, whereas some public TCRs were present in many individuals. A later analysis found that TCR association rates varied across HLA loci, with DRB1 alleles showing the most associated TCRs and HLA-C alleles the fewest. Cytomegalovirus status was reported to be diagnosed by the classifier with high specificity and sensitivity in both the original and validation cohorts. A later analysis found that most CMV-associated TCR beta chains appeared HLA-restricted, with HLA associations seemingly driven largely by CMV exposure. In vitro tests confirmed that a few of the cytomegalovirus-associated TCR beta chains recognize cytomegalovirus antigens. For the cohort, immune exposure information was limited to CMV serostatus. A further reported finding was that TCR beta sequences accurately predicted the HLA-A and HLA-B alleles for most subjects in the first cohort. In this cohort, only TCR beta chains were sequenced, and detectable features were limited by the absence of alpha or paired-chain data. When HLA alleles, especially DR and DQ, strongly co-occurred, TCR associations were difficult to assign to individual alleles. A later analysis found that HLA-associated TCR beta chains were more clonally expanded and had lower generation probabilities than equally common non-associated chains. In a later analysis, several top co-occurrence clusters were reported to appear linked to parvovirus B19, influenza, CMV and Epstein-Barr virus.

The origin of this receptor is a woman in her fifties or sixties in good health and CMV-seronegative. Material for sequencing was PBMCs.

In nucleotides, the sequence is TGCGCCAGCAGCTTGCGACGGGACACGGACAATGAGCAGTTCTTC. Its protein product is CASSLRRDTDNEQFF. The chain is assembled from TRBV5-1 and TRBJ2-1, with TRBD1 tentatively as D gene (6 bases match). Counted from cysteine to phenylalanine, this CDR3 has 15 amino acids. Only the CDR3 part of the read is kept: 45 bases, read in frame from the first base. V and J lose 1 base and 5 bases, and a span of 13 bases separates them. The germline V gene specifies SGHRS as CDR1 and YFSETQ as CDR2.